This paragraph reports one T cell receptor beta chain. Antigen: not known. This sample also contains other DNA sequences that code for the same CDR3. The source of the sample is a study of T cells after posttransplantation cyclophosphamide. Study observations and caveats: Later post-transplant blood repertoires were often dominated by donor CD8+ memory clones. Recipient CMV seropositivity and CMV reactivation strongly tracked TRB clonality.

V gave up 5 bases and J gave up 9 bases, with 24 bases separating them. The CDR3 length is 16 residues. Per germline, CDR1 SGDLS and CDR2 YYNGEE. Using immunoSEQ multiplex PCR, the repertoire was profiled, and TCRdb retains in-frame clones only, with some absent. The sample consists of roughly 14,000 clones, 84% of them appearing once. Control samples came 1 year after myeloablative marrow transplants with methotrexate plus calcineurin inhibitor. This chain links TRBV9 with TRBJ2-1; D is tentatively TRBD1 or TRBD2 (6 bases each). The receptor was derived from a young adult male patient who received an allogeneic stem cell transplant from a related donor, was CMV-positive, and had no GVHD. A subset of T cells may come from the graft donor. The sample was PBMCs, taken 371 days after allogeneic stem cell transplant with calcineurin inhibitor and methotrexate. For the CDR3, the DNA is TGTGCCAGCAGTGTACAGGGCGGGGTAGCGGATAGTGAGCAGTTCTTC. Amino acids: CASSVQGGVADSEQFF.